The T cell receptor (beta chain) described here comes from a study of blood T cell repertoires in COVID-19 (TCRdb year 2020). Some background on the complete study: Samples from collaborators originated in the United States, Italy and Spain and spanned both the acute and convalescent phases of COVID-19. The repertoires were released in a freely available public database meant as a resource for research on the immune response to SARS-CoV-2. Sample metadata almost always included a de-identified subject ID, COVID-19 status, age in years and sex. The dataset comprised deeply sampled blood TCRbeta repertoires from subjects exposed to, actively infected with, or recovered from COVID-19. Where HLA class I and class II types were available, the types were taken from metadata supplied by the sample provider, not from assay-based typing. The prospective study material was composed of cDNA or gDNA derived from T cells, B-cell-depleted T cells, or PBMCs. Samples were obtained from the ongoing ImmuneRACE study (first 160 participants) and from over 1,000 subjects provided by 6 global collaborators. General findings and caveats noted by the study authors: The amount of clinical and demographic metadata varied by source and participant and was provided uncurated.

The germline V gene sets CDR1 to MNHEY and CDR2 to SVGAGI. V is pruned by 7 bases and J by 0 bases, leaving 6 bases of the junction without a gene match. The CDR3 spans 15 residues, from the cysteine through the phenylalanine. The kept DNA is CDR3 alone, 45 bases in frame from the first base. TCRbeta CDR3 regions were amplified from genomic DNA using the immunoSEQ Assay, a bias-controlled multiplex PCR. The study's processing was this. Nucleated cell counts per sample were estimated from amplification of reference gene primers within the assay. To quantify the absolute abundance of each unique TCRbeta CDR3 rearrangement, sequence reads were collapsed and filtered. For each sample, productive Simpson clonality was calculated by taking the square root of Simpson's diversity index across productive rearrangements. Entries here come from immuneACCESS through TCRdb and include only in-frame sequences with V and J called. Some clones fail to appear in such tables; in the studies checked, an unresolved V gene covers under half of the shortfall, and the cause of the remainder is unknown. Clone size and the V and J calls come from that table; the DNA yielded D and trimming. In all, the sample holds about 190,000 clones, and 75% to 85% of those were seen once. The top ten constitute around 6.9% of the sample.

Concerning this clone itself: It lacks a known antigen. No per-base quality is available; no much larger clone lies one base away.

Collaborating institutions collected whole blood in K2EDTA tubes following their own protocols. For TCRbeta analysis, collaborator samples were shipped as frozen whole blood, as isolated PBMCs, or as DNA extracted from either sample type. The origin of this receptor is a man in his 60s with acute or convalescent COVID-19. The chain couples TRBV6-5 to TRBJ2-7; TRBD2 fits 10 bases in the junction. The sequenced sample consisted of peripheral blood. The nucleotide sequence reads as follows: TGTGCCAGCACAGCGGGACTAGCGAGCTCCTACGAGCAGTACTTC. It translates as CASTAGLASSYEQYF.